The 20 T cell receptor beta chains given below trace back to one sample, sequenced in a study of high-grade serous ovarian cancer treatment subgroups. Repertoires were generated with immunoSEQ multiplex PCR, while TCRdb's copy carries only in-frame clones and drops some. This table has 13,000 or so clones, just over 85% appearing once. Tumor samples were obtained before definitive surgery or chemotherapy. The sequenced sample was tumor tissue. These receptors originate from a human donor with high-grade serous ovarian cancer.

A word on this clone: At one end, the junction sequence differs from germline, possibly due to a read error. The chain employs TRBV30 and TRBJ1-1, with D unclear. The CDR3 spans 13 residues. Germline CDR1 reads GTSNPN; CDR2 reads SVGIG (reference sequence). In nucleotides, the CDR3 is TGTGCCTGGAGTGTAATCAGGAACACTGAGGCTTTCTTT. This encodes CAWSVIRNTEAFF.

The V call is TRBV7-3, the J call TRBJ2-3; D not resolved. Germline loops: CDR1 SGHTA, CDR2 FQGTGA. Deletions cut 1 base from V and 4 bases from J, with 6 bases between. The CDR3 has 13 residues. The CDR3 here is CASSLMGADTQYF. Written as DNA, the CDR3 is TGTGCCAGCAGCTTAATGGGCGCAGATACGCAGTATTTT.

This CDR3 is CASSKGRTEAEAFF. Here the CDR3 DNA reads TGTGCCAGCAGCAAAGGGAGGACAGAAGCTGAAGCTTTCTTT. The V and J genes are TRBV21-1 and TRBJ1-1; whether TRBD1, the table's D call, matches the DNA was not checked. TRBV21-1 is termed a pseudogene. This CDR3 region has 14 residues.

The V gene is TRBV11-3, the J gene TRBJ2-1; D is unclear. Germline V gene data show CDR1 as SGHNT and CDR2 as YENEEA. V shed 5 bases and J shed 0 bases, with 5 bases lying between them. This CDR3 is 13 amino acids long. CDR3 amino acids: CASSQSSYNEQFF. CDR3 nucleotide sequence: TGTGCCAGCAGCCAGAGCTCCTACAATGAGCAGTTCTTC.

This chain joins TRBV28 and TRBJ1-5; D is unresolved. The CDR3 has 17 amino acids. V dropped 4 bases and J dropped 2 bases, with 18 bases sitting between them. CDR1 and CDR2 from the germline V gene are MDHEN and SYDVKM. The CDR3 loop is CASSWSDGVGGNQPQHF. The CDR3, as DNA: TGTGCCAGCAGTTGGAGTGACGGGGTTGGTGGCAATCAGCCCCAGCATTTT. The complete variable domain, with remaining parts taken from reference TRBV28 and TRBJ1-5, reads DVKVTQSSRYLVKRTGEKVFLECVQDMDHENMFWYRQDPGLGLRLIYFSYDVKMKEKGDIPEGYSVSREKKERFSLILESASTNQTSMYLCASSWSDGVGGNQPQHFGDGTRLSIL.

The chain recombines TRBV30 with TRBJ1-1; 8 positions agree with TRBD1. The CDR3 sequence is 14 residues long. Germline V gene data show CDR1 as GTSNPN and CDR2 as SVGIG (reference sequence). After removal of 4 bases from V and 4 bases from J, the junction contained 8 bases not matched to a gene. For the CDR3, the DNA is TGTGCCTGGAAATTAACAGGGGGAAGCACTGAAGCTTTCTTT. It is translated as CAWKLTGGSTEAFF.

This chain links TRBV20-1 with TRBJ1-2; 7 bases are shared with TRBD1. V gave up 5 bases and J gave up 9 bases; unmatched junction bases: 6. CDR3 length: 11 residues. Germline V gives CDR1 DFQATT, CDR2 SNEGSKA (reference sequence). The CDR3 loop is CSAPGTASYTF. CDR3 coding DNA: TGCAGTGCTCCGGGGACAGCGAGCTACACCTTC.

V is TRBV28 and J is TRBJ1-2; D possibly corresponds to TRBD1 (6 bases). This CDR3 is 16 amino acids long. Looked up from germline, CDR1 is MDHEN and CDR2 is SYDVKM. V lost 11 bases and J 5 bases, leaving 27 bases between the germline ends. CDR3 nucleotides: TGTGCCGCTCTGTCCGCACAGGGTTTTGTGGATTATGGCTACACCTTC. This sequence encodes CAALSAQGFVDYGYTF.

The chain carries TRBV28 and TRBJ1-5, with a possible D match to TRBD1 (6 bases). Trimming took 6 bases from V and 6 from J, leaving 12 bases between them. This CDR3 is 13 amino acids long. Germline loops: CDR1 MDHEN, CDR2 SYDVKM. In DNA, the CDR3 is TGTGCCAGCAGCCTACAGGGTATTCAGCCCCAGCATTTT. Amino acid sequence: CASSLQGIQPQHF.

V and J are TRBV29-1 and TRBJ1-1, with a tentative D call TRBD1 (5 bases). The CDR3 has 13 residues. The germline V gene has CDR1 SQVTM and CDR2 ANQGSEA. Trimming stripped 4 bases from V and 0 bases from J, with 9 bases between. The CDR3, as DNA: TGCAGCGTTGCGGGACTCCTGAACACTGAAGCTTTCTTT. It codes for CSVAGLLNTEAFF.

Written as DNA, the CDR3 is TGTGCCAGCAGTGAAAACAGGGGGCTTTATGGCTACACCTTC. It encodes CASSENRGLYGYTF. The chain couples TRBV28 to TRBJ1-2, with TRBD1 identical over 9 bases. J gave up 5 bases and V 5 bases, and 6 bases lay outside the gene matches. Per the germline V gene, CDR1 is MDHEN and CDR2 is SYDVKM. The length of the CDR3 is 14 residues.

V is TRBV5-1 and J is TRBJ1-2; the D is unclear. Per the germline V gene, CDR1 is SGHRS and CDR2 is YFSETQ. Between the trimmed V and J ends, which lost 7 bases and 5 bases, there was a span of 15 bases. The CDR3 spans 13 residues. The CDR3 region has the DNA TGCGCCAGCCATGACCCCGATGAGTATGGCTACACCTTC. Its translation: CASHDPDEYGYTF.

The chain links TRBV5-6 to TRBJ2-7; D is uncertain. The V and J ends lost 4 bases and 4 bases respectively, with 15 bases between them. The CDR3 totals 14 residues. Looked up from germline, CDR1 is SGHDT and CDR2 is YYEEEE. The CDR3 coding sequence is TGTGCCAGCAGCCGGTGGAACAGCCGATACGAGCAGTACGTC. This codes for CASSRWNSRYEQYV.

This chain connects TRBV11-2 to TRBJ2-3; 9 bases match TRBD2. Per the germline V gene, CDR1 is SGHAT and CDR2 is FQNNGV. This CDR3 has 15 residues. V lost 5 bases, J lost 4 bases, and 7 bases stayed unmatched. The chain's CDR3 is CASSPWRGGSDTQYF. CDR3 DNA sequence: TGTGCCAGCAGCCCTTGGCGGGGGGGATCAGATACGCAGTATTTT.

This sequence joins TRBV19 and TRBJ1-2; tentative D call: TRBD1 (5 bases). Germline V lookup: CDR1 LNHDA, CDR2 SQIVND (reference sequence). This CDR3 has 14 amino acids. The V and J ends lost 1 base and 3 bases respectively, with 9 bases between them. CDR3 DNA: TGTGCCAGTAGTATAGGAACAGGCGACTATGGCTACACCTTC. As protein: CASSIGTGDYGYTF.

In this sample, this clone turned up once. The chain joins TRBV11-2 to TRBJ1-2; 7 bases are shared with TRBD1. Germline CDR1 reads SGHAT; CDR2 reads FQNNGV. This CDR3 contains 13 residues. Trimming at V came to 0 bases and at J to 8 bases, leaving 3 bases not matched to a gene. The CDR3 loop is CASSLEDRRGYTF. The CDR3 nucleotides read TGTGCCAGCAGCTTAGAGGACAGGAGGGGCTACACCTTC.

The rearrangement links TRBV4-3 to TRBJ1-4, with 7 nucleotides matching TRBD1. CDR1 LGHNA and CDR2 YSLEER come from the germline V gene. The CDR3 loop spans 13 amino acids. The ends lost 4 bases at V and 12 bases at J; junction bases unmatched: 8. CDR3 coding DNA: TGCGCCAGCAGCCGTCGACAGGGAGTAGAACTGTTTTTT. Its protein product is CASSRRQGVELFF.

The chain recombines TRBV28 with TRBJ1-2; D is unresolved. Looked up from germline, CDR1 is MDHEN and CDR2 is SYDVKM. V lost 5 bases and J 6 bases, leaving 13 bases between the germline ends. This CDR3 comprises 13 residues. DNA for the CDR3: TGTGCCAGCAGTCCAGGACGGTTTAATGGCTACACCTTC. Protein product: CASSPGRFNGYTF.

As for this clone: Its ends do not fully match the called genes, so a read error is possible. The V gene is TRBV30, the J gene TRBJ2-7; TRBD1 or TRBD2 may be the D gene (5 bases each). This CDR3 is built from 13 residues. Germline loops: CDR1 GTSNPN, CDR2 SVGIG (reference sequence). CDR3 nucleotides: TGTGCCTGGAGGAGGGGATCTATCTACAAGCAGTACTTC. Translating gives CAWRRGSIYKQYF.

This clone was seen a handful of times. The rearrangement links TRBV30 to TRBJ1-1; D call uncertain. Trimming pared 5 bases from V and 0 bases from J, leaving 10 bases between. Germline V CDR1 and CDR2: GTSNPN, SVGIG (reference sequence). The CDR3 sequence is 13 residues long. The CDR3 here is CAWGRAMNTEAFF. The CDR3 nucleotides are TGTGCCTGGGGGAGGGCGATGAACACTGAAGCTTTCTTT.